The 26 T cell receptor beta chains below were found in one sample sequenced in a study of follicular helper T cells after annual influenza vaccination. This sample's time point: 2014-2015 season, 7 days after vaccination. Some clones are missing from TCRdb's copy, which holds only in-frame ones; the method was immunoSEQ multiplex PCR. The data hold more than 6,500 clones, with around 78% observed a single time. The sample consisted of CXCR5+ CD38- circulating T follicular helper cells from blood, taken 7 days after influenza vaccination. Sample subset: circulating Tfh, non-naive CD4+CXCR5+PD-1+ (ICOS+CD38+ or ICOS-CD38-). All receptors derive from an adult who received the influenza vaccine.

The V and J genes are TRBV28 and TRBJ1-1, with unresolved D. This CDR3 is 13 amino acids long. V was trimmed by 5 bases and J by 2 bases, leaving 9 bases between them. Germline-derived CDR1 and CDR2 are MDHEN and SYDVKM. DNA for the CDR3: TGTGCCAGCAGTGTTAACAGAAACACTGAAGCTTTCTTT. It codes for CASSVNRNTEAFF.

Comments on this clone: Other nucleotide sequences from this sample produce the same CDR3. The V gene is TRBV18, the J gene TRBJ2-7; TRBD1 matches at 7 bases. Germline CDR1 and CDR2: KGHSH and LQKENI. The CDR3 sequence is 14 residues long. The V segment lost 3 bases and the J segment 2 bases; nucleotides outside the gene matches: 4. DNA for the CDR3: TGTGCCAGCTCACCCCGACAGGGCACCTACGAGCAGTACTTC. Its translation is CASSPRQGTYEQYF. The whole variable domain, filled in from reference TRBV18 and TRBJ2-7, reads NAGVMQNPRHLVRRRGQEARLRCSPMKGHSHVYWYRQLPEEGLKFMVYLQKENIIDESGMPKERFSAEFPKEGPSILRIQQVVRGDSAAYFCASSPRQGTYEQYFGPGTRLTVT.

This sequence joins TRBV30 and TRBJ2-6, with a tentative D call TRBD1 (5 bases). Germline loops: CDR1 GTSNPN, CDR2 SVGIG (reference sequence). The CDR3 is 14 residues long. V was shortened by 4 bases and J by 0 bases, with 7 bases between the two germline ends. CDR3 nucleotides: TGTGCCTGGACAAGGGGCTCTGGGGCCAACGTCCTGACTTTC. Protein: CAWTRGSGANVLTF.

V is TRBV28 and J is TRBJ2-3; TRBD2 is a possible D gene (6 bases). This CDR3 region has 12 residues. Germline CDR1 and CDR2: MDHEN and SYDVKM. Trimming left V 8 bases short and J 5 bases short, with 11 bases between. CDR3 region: CASYGGLDTQYF. CDR3 nucleotide sequence: TGTGCCAGCTACGGGGGTTTAGATACGCAGTATTTT.

This rearrangement joins TRBV5-4 to TRBJ2-5; no firm D call. The germline V and J ends were trimmed by 5 bases and 4 bases, with 15 bases remaining between them. The V gene's germline CDR1 is SGHNT and CDR2 YYREEE (reference sequence). The CDR3 consists of 14 residues. Here the CDR3 reads CASRSSRGTETQYF. CDR3 nucleotides: TGTGCCAGCAGGTCGAGTAGAGGAACAGAGACCCAGTACTTC. Full variable domain (outside the CDR3, taken from reference TRBV5-4 and TRBJ2-5): ETGVTQSPTHLIKTRGQQVTLRCSSQSGHNTVSWYQQALGQGPQFIFQYYREEENGRGNFPPRFSGLQFPNYSSELNVNALELDDSALYLCASRSSRGTETQYFGPGTRLLVL.

The chain carries TRBV7-8 and TRBJ1-3, with D maybe TRBD1 (6 bases). Deletions cut 3 bases from V and 13 bases from J, with 16 bases between. The CDR3 totals 13 residues. Germline CDR1 reads SGHVS; CDR2 reads FQNEAQ. In DNA, the CDR3 is TGTGCCAGCAGCTTGACCAGGGGAGTTCCTATATATTTT. This codes for CASSLTRGVPIYF.

The chain joins TRBV7-9 to TRBJ1-6; possible D gene TRBD1, 5 bases. CDR3 length: 13 residues. From germline, CDR1 is SEHNR and CDR2 FQNEAQ (reference sequence). V lost 9 bases and J 7 bases, leaving 13 bases between the germline ends. CDR3 region: CASKPQGNSPLHF. In nucleotides, the CDR3 is TGTGCCAGTAAACCCCAGGGAAATTCACCCCTCCACTTT.

The rearrangement joins TRBV29-1 to TRBJ1-2, with a weak D call TRBD1 (6 bases). Trimming shortened V by 5 bases and J by 2 bases, and 15 bases separated the two germline ends. Germline V gives CDR1 SQVTM, CDR2 ANQGSEA. The CDR3 extends over 14 amino acids. CDR3 bases: TGCAGCGTTATTTTAGGGGGGCGCAACTATGGCTACACCTTC. Amino acids: CSVILGGRNYGYTF.

This chain links TRBV30 with TRBJ1-2; 9 bases are shared with TRBD1. Germline V gene sequence: CDR1 GTSNPN, CDR2 SVGIG (reference sequence). The CDR3 spans 16 residues. With 0 bases clipped from V and 7 bases from J, the junction kept 12 bases outside the gene matches. DNA of the CDR3: TGTGCCTGGAGTGTATTAACCTACGGGACAGGGTTTGGCTACACCTTC. Residues: CAWSVLTYGTGFGYTF.

This clone showed up just once. V gene TRBV30 combines with J gene TRBJ1-1; D ambiguous. Trimming stripped 0 bases from V and 0 bases from J, with 5 bases between. This CDR3 region has 13 residues. The germline gives CDR1 GTSNPN, CDR2 SVGIG (reference sequence). This CDR3 reads CAWSVLMNTEAFF. The CDR3 DNA is TGTGCCTGGAGTGTACTTATGAACACTGAAGCTTTCTTT.

The genes are TRBV9 and TRBJ1-1; perhaps TRBD1 as D (5 bases). Trimming took 0 bases from V and 1 from J, leaving 10 bases between them. Germline CDR1 is SGDLS and CDR2 is YYNGEE. The CDR3 sequence is 15 residues long. The CDR3 sequence: CASSVGQFENTEAFF. CDR3 in DNA: TGTGCCAGCAGCGTAGGACAGTTTGAGAACACTGAAGCTTTCTTT.

V usage is TRBV19 and J usage is TRBJ1-4; D gene ambiguous. Germline values: CDR1 LNHDA, CDR2 SQIVND (reference sequence). The CDR3 runs 13 residues. Deletions cut 10 bases from V and 3 bases from J, with 12 bases between. This chain's CDR3 is CATLREANEKLFF. Here the CDR3 DNA reads TGTGCCACCTTGAGGGAGGCTAATGAAAAACTGTTTTTT.

The gene calls are TRBV5-4 and TRBJ2-7, with 8 positions matching TRBD1. Germline V gene lookup returns CDR1 SGHNT and CDR2 YYREEE (reference sequence). CDR3 length equals 14 residues. V gave up 4 bases and J gave up 7 bases; unmatched junction bases: 10. The CDR3 region has the DNA TGTGCCAGCAGCACGGACAGGGCGGGGAGGGAGCAGTACTTC. Its protein product is CASSTDRAGREQYF.

The V and J genes are TRBV19 and TRBJ2-4; weak D call: TRBD2 (6 bases). The CDR3 has 15 amino acids. V lost 3 bases, J lost 8 bases, and 17 bases lay in between. Germline lookup yields CDR1 LNHDA and CDR2 SQIVND (reference sequence). The CDR3 nucleotides read TGTGCCAGTAGTATTTCTCCCGTGGGGGGAGACATTCAGTACTTC. It codes for CASSISPVGGDIQYF.

Regarding this clone: The junction shows a germline mismatch at one end, possibly a read error. The same CDR3 is also encoded by other DNA sequences in this sample. This chain links TRBV6-5 with TRBJ2-7; D call uncertain. The CDR3 has 14 residues. In germline, CDR1 is MNHEY, CDR2 SVGAGI. The CDR3 here is CASSYSPDATVRCF. The CDR3 nucleotides are TGTGCCAGCAGTTACTCTCCGGACGCAACCGTCCGTTGCTTC.

The rearrangement uses TRBV7-2 and TRBJ2-5; D is unresolved. This CDR3 has 14 amino acids. Germline V lookup: CDR1 SGHTA, CDR2 FQGNSA. Trimming removed 5 bases from V and 3 bases from J, with 13 bases in between. Written as DNA, the CDR3 is TGTGCCAGCAGCCGCCTTCAGTCCGAAGAGACCCAGTACTTC. Encoded protein: CASSRLQSEETQYF.

The table lists this clone with a few counts. The chain joins TRBV5-8 to TRBJ1-5; D unclear. Germline values: CDR1 SGHTS, CDR2 YDEGEE. CDR3 length: 15 residues. V gave up 4 bases and J gave up 0 bases, with 11 bases separating them. CDR3 sequence (DNA): TGTGCCAGCAGCAAAAGGGTGAATAGCAATCAGCCCCAGCATTTT. Translation gives CASSKRVNSNQPQHF.

The rearrangement links TRBV7-9 to TRBJ2-3, with D unresolved. This CDR3 contains 11 residues. Germline V gene sequence: CDR1 SEHNR, CDR2 FQNEAQ (reference sequence). Trimming cost V 8 bases and J 2 bases, with 5 bases left between them. The CDR3 is CASENTDTQYF. The CDR3 DNA reads TGTGCCAGCGAGAACACAGATACGCAGTATTTT.

The sample holds one count of this clone. The chain carries TRBV2 and TRBJ2-3; TRBD1 matches at 9 bases. Looked up from germline, CDR1 is SNHLY and CDR2 is FYNNEI. The V gene end was trimmed by 7 bases and the J gene end by 2 bases; junction bases not matched to a gene: 4. The CDR3 runs to 14 residues. CDR3 DNA: TGTGCCAGCATGGGACAGGGATACACAGATACGCAGTATTTT. This encodes CASMGQGYTDTQYF.

V and J are TRBV2 and TRBJ2-3; 8 bases are shared with TRBD1. Germline V gives CDR1 SNHLY, CDR2 FYNNEI. The CDR3 contains 14 residues. Trimming cost V 7 bases and J 3 bases; bases outside gene matches: 6. CDR3 nucleotides: TGTGCCAGCACCGAGCAGGGGGCTACAGATACGCAGTATTTT. It encodes CASTEQGATDTQYF.

J is TRBJ2-7 and V is TRBV6-1; D not resolved. The V gene's germline CDR1 is MNHNS and CDR2 SASEGT. Trimming took off 8 bases at V and 5 bases at J, with 16 bases between the two ends. The CDR3 totals 13 residues. The CDR3 here is CASLDLSPHEQYF. The CDR3 DNA reads TGTGCCAGCTTAGATTTGTCTCCCCACGAGCAGTACTTC.

This rearrangement joins TRBV21-1 to TRBJ1-5. TRBV21-1 is assigned pseudogene status. CDR3 length equals 12 residues. The CDR3 reads CASSKGGGDQHF. The CDR3 nucleotides are TGTGCCAGCAGCAAAGGCGGGGGGGACCAGCATTTT.

The J gene is TRBJ2-3, the V gene TRBV11-2, with a tentative D call TRBD2 (7 bases). The CDR3 totals 16 residues. Trimming shortened V by 0 bases and J by 6 bases, and 16 bases separated the two germline ends. Germline CDR1 reads SGHAT; CDR2 reads FQNNGV. CDR3 sequence (DNA): TGTGCCAGCAGCTTAGATGGGGGGGCTACCCAGGATACGCAGTATTTT. Protein sequence: CASSLDGGATQDTQYF.

The chain joins TRBV7-7 to TRBJ2-5; 11 bases are a match to TRBD2. V shed 5 bases and J 2 bases; nucleotides not matched to a gene: 4. The germline V gene encodes CDR1 SSHAT and CDR2 FNYEAQ (reference sequence). The CDR3 sequence is 15 residues long. The CDR3 DNA reads as TGTGCCAGCAGCCGTAGCGGGGGGGGGCAAGAGACCCAGTACTTC. This translates into CASSRSGGGQETQYF.

The chain's CDR3 is CASSLRRGPGTGELFF. The CDR3 DNA reads as TGTGCCAGCAGCTTGCGGCGGGGGCCGGGCACCGGGGAGCTGTTTTTT. The genes are TRBV5-4 and TRBJ2-2; possible D gene TRBD2, 7 bases. The CDR3 loop spans 16 amino acids. V was pared by 1 base and J by 4 bases, with 14 bases between. Germline CDR1 reads SGHNT; CDR2 reads YYREEE (reference sequence).

V usage is TRBV2 and J usage is TRBJ2-5; the D gene is possibly TRBD1 (6 bases). Germline CDR1 is SNHLY and CDR2 is FYNNEI. The V end was cut by 8 bases, the J end by 4 bases, with 14 bases between. The CDR3 covers 13 residues. The CDR3 protein is CASSPGQGETQYF. The CDR3 bases are TGTGCCAGCTCGCCGGGACAAGGAGAGACCCAGTACTTC.